The 20 T cell receptor beta chains below all came from one sample that was sequenced in a study of shared clonotypes between healthy human individuals. Sequencing was performed with immunoSEQ multiplex PCR; in TCRdb, only in-frame clones are kept and a portion is missing. Among around 2,000,000 clones, roughly 94% were seen once, and the ten largest hold more than 0.1%. The sequencing input was naive CD4+ T cells sorted from blood. Subset described: CD45RA+ positively selected. Receptors were obtained from a man aged 18 to 30 in good health.

The chain employs TRBV7-8 and TRBJ2-3, with 8 positions matching TRBD2. The junction had 13 bases not matched to a gene; V was cut back by 5 bases and J by 6 bases. Germline V CDR1 and CDR2: SGHVS, FQNEAQ. The CDR3 covers 16 residues. The CDR3 reads CASSVKSGSLSDTQYF. The CDR3 DNA reads TGTGCCAGCAGCGTGAAAAGCGGGAGTTTATCGGATACGCAGTATTTT. Using reference TRBV7-8 and TRBJ2-3 for the parts outside the CDR3, the full variable domain is GAGVSQSPRYKVAKRGQDVALRCDPISGHVSLFWYQQALGQGPEFLTYFQNEAQLDKSGLPSDRFFAERPEGSVSTLKIQRTQQEDSAVYLCASSVKSGSLSDTQYFGPGTRLTVL.

The chain has TRBV5-1 and TRBJ1-2, with D perhaps TRBD1 (5 bases). This CDR3 has 11 amino acids. Trimming took off 1 base at V and 13 bases at J, with 11 bases between the two ends. Germline V gene data show CDR1 as SGHRS and CDR2 as YFSETQ. The CDR3 coding sequence is TGCGCCAGCAGCTTGCAGGGTCAGTCCACCTTC. Amino acids: CASSLQGQSTF. Full variable domain (rest looked up from reference TRBV5-1 and TRBJ1-2): KAGVTQTPRYLIKTRGQQVTLSCSPISGHRSVSWYQQTPGQGLQFLFEYFSETQRNKGNFPGRFSGRQFSNSRSEMNVSTLELGDSALYLCASSLQGQSTFGSGTRLTVV.

The chain links TRBV5-6 to TRBJ1-1; D is ambiguous. Germline V gives CDR1 SGHDT, CDR2 YYEEEE. V was cut by 0 bases and J by 6 bases, with 6 bases left in between. The CDR3 spans 12 residues. CDR3 region: CASSLEGAEAFF. The CDR3 DNA follows: TGTGCCAGCAGCTTGGAGGGCGCTGAAGCTTTCTTT. The variable domain in full, with the rest retrieved from reference TRBV5-6 and TRBJ1-1, is DAGVTQSPTHLIKTRGQQVTLRCSPKSGHDTVSWYQQALGQGPQFIFQYYEEEERQRGNFPDRFSGHQFPNYSSELNVNALLLGDSALYLCASSLEGAEAFFGQGTRLTVV.

The gene calls are TRBV7-3 and TRBJ2-7, with TRBD1 as a possible D gene (6 bases). From germline, CDR1 is SGHTA and CDR2 FQGTGA. The CDR3 covers 19 residues. V lost 1 base to trimming and J lost 4 bases, with 26 bases between them. Here the CDR3 reads CASSLNPTGFGSQPYEQYF. CDR3 DNA: TGTGCCAGCAGCTTAAATCCTACAGGGTTTGGTTCTCAACCTTACGAGCAGTACTTC.

This chain links TRBV10-3 with TRBJ1-3; D is unclear. V shed 7 bases and J shed 4 bases, with 14 bases lying between them. Germline CDR1 reads ENHRY; CDR2 reads SYGVKD. This CDR3 spans 14 amino acids. The CDR3 protein is CAINGENRGNTIYF. CDR3 in DNA: TGTGCCATCAATGGGGAAAATAGGGGAAACACCATATATTTT.

The CDR3 bases are TGTGCCAGCAGTTTAATGGGGGCGGGTGAAGCTTTCTTT. Amino acids: CASSLMGAGEAFF. This sequence joins TRBV27 and TRBJ1-1, with D perhaps TRBD1 (6 bases). CDR3 size: 13 residues. Germline V CDR1 and CDR2: MNHEY, SMNVEV (reference sequence). V dropped 2 bases and J dropped 7 bases, with 11 bases sitting between them.

A word on this clone: This CDR3 is also generated by other DNA sequences in the sample. CDR3 in DNA: TGTGCCTGGAGTGTACGACGCGGAGAGACCCAGTACTTC. This gives the protein CAWSVRRGETQYF. The rearrangement uses TRBV30 and TRBJ2-5; unclear D gene. This CDR3 spans 13 amino acids. Germline CDR1 and CDR2: GTSNPN and SVGIG (reference sequence). Trimming took 0 bases from V and 4 from J, leaving 9 bases between them.

Remarks on this clone: Additional DNA sequences in this sample encode the identical CDR3. The chain employs TRBV28 and TRBJ2-4; 7 bases are a match to TRBD2. CDR3 size: 14 residues. The germline V gene encodes CDR1 MDHEN and CDR2 SYDVKM. With V trimmed by 3 bases and J by 3 bases, 2 bases remained unmatched. This chain's CDR3 is CASSFSGGKNIQYF. The CDR3 coding sequence is TGTGCCAGCAGTTTTTCGGGGGGCAAAAACATTCAGTACTTC.

The chain joins TRBV6-6 to TRBJ2-7; the D is unclear. The CDR3 length is 12 residues. V lost 2 bases, J lost 6 bases, and 8 bases lay in between. Per germline, CDR1 MNHNY and CDR2 SVGAGI (reference sequence). The CDR3 spells CASSYQVGEQYF. The CDR3 DNA follows: TGTGCCAGCAGTTACCAGGTTGGCGAGCAGTACTTC.

About this clone itself: One base away lies a much larger clone, so this may be a sequencing read error. V gene TRBV28 combines with J gene TRBJ1-4, with TRBD1 identical over 7 bases. The V gene's germline CDR1 is MDHEN and CDR2 SYDVKM. This CDR3 has 14 residues. With 6 bases clipped from V and 6 bases from J, the junction kept 7 bases outside the gene matches. CDR3 DNA sequence: TGTGCCAGCAGCCCCCGGGACAGAGATGAAAAACTGTTTTTT. This encodes CASSPRDRDEKLFF.

The rearrangement joins TRBV11-3 to TRBJ2-1, with 10 positions matching TRBD1. Germline V gives CDR1 SGHNT, CDR2 YENEEA. The junction had 6 bases not matched to a gene; V was cut back by 6 bases and J by 4 bases. This CDR3 contains 15 residues. The CDR3 sequence is CASRDGQGGYNEQFF. Written as DNA, the CDR3 is TGTGCCAGCAGAGATGGACAGGGGGGATACAATGAGCAGTTCTTC.

The chain carries TRBV5-1 and TRBJ1-5; 7 bases line up with TRBD1. The germline V gene has CDR1 SGHRS and CDR2 YFSETQ. The CDR3 sequence is 15 residues long. V trimming: 0 bases; J trimming: 7 bases; junction bases outside the gene matches: 7. The CDR3 region is CASSLEGGRGQPQHF. The CDR3 bases are TGCGCCAGCAGCTTGGAAGGGGGCCGAGGACAGCCCCAGCATTTT.

V is TRBV5-8 and J is TRBJ1-5, with D hard to call. CDR1 is SGHTS, CDR2 YDEGEE, per germline. Trimming cost V 1 base and J 9 bases, with 11 bases left between them. This CDR3 region has 13 residues. CDR3 sequence: CASSLRLGRPQHF. CDR3 bases: TGTGCCAGCAGCTTGCGACTCGGACGGCCCCAGCATTTT.

This clone was observed a single time. The chain joins TRBV5-4 to TRBJ2-7; the match to TRBD1 covers 7 bases. Germline-derived CDR1 and CDR2 are SGHNT and YYREEE (reference sequence). The CDR3 consists of 16 residues. V shed 0 bases and J 1 base; nucleotides not matched to a gene: 7. CDR3 in amino acids: CASSLGQGFGSYEQYF. CDR3 coding DNA: TGTGCCAGCAGCTTGGGACAGGGCTTCGGATCCTACGAGCAGTACTTC. The complete variable domain, with remaining parts taken from reference TRBV5-4 and TRBJ2-7, reads ETGVTQSPTHLIKTRGQQVTLRCSSQSGHNTVSWYQQALGQGPQFIFQYYREEENGRGNFPPRFSGLQFPNYSSELNVNALELDDSALYLCASSLGQGFGSYEQYFGPGTRLTVT.

The chain carries TRBV25-1 and TRBJ2-5; 9 positions match TRBD1. The CDR3 has 16 amino acids. V lost 7 bases and J lost 1; bases outside the gene matches: 10. Germline V gene lookup returns CDR1 MGHDK and CDR2 SYGVNS. The CDR3 DNA sequence: TGTGCCAGCACGGGACAGGGCGCAGGGCTCCAAGAGACCCAGTACTTC. Its translation is CASTGQGAGLQETQYF.

V gene TRBV30 combines with J gene TRBJ2-1; D possibly matches TRBD1 or TRBD2 (6 bases each). Germline-derived CDR1 and CDR2 are GTSNPN and SVGIG (reference sequence). This CDR3 contains 15 residues. V dropped 4 bases and J dropped 2 bases, with 15 bases sitting between them. CDR3 sequence reads: CAWIKGGTPYNEQFF. The CDR3 DNA sequence: TGTGCCTGGATCAAAGGGGGGACTCCCTACAATGAGCAGTTCTTC.

The gene calls are TRBV18 and TRBJ2-7, with 10 bases that match TRBD2. The germline CDR1 and CDR2 sequences are KGHSH and LQKENI. CDR3 length: 16 residues. J was trimmed by 5 bases and V by 3 bases; bases with no gene match: 10. CDR3 nucleotides: TGTGCCAGCTCACCCCCTCCCGGGACTAGCGTCGACGAGCAGTACTTC. This codes for CASSPPPGTSVDEQYF.

This chain links TRBV4-2 with TRBJ2-7, with 10 positions matching TRBD1. Germline assignment: CDR1 LGHNA and CDR2 YNFKEQ. The CDR3 runs to 14 residues. The V gene end was trimmed by 5 bases and the J gene end by 7 bases; junction bases not matched to a gene: 8. DNA for the CDR3: TGTGCCAGCAGCTCCGGGACAGGGGTGGGTGAGCAGTACTTC. Translated, it gives CASSSGTGVGEQYF.

The chain combines TRBV6-1 with TRBJ1-2, with a possible D match to TRBD1 (6 bases). The CDR3 extends over 14 amino acids. Germline loops: CDR1 MNHNS, CDR2 SASEGT. Between the trimmed V and J ends, which lost 3 bases and 4 bases, there was a span of 12 bases. For the CDR3, the DNA is TGTGCCAGCAGTGACAGGGGTGTGAGCTATGGCTACACCTTC. Its protein is CASSDRGVSYGYTF.

The rearrangement joins TRBV5-1 to TRBJ2-1, with 7 positions matching TRBD1. This CDR3 contains 13 residues. V lost 6 bases to trimming and J lost 4 bases; unmatched junction nucleotides: 4. CDR1 and CDR2 (germline): SGHRS, YFSETQ. The CDR3 DNA is TGCGCCAGCACGGGGACAGATTACAATGAGCAGTTCTTC. This gives the protein CASTGTDYNEQFF.